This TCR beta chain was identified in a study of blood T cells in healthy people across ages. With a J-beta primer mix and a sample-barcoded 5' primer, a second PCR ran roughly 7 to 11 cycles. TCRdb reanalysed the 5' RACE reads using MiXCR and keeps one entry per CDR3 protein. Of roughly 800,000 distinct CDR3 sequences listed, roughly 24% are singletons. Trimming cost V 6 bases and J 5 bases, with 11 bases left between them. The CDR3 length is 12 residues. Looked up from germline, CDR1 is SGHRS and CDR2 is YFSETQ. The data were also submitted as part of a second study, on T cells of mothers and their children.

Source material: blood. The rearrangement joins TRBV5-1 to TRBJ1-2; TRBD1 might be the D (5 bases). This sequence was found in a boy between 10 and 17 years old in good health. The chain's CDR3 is CASTPGGYGYTF. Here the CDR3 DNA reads TGCGCCAGCACCCCCGGGGGGTATGGCTACACCTTC.